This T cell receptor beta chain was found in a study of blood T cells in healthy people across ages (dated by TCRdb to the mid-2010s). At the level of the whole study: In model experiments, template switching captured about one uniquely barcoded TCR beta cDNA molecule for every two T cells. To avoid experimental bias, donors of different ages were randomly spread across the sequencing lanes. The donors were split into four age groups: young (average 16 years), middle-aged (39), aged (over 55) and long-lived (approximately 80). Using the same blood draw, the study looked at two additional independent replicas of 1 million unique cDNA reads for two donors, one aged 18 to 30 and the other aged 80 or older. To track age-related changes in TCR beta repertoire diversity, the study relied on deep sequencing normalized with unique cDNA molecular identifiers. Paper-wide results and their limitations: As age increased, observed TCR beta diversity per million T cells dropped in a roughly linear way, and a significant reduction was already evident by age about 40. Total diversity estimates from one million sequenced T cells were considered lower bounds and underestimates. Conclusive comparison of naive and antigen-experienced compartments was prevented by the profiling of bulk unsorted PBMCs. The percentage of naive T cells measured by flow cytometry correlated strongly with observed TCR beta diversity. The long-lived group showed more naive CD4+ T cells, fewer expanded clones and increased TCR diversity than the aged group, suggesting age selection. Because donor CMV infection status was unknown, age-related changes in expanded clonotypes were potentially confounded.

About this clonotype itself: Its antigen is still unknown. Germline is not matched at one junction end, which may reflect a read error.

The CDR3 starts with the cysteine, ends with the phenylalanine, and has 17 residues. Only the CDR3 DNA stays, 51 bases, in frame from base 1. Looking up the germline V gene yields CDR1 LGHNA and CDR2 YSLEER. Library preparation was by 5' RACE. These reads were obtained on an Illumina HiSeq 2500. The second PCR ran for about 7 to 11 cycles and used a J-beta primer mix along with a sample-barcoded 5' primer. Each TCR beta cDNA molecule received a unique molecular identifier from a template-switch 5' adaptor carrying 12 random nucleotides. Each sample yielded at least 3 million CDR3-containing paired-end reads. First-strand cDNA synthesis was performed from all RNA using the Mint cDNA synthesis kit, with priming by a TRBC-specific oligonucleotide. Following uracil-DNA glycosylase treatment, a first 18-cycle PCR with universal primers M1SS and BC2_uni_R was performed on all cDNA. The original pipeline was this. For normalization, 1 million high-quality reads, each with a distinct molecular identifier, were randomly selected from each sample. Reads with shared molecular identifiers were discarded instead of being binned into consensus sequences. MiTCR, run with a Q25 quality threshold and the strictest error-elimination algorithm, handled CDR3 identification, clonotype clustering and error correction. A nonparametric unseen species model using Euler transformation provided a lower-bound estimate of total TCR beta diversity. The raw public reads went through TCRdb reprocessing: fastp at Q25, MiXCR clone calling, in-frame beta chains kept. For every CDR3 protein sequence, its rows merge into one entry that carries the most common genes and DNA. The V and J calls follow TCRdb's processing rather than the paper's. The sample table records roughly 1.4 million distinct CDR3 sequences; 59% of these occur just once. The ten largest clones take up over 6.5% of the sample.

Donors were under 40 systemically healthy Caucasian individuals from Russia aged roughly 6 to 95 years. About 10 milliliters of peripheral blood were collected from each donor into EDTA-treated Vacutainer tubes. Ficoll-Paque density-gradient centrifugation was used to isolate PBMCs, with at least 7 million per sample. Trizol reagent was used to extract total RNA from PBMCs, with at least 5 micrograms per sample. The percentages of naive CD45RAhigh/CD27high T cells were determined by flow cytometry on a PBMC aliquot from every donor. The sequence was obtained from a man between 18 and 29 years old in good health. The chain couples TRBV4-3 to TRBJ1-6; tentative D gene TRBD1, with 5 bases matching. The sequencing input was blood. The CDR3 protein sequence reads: CASSQDQGTDYKSPLHF. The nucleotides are TGCGCCAGCAGCCAAGATCAGGGAACGGACTATAAGTCACCCCTCCACTTT.